Below are 32 T cell receptor beta chains sequenced from a single sample in a study of chemoradiotherapy in HPV16-positive cancers. TCRdb keeps only in-frame clones here, not all; method: immunoSEQ multiplex PCR. The profile shows approximately 13,000 clones, approximately 85% of them singletons. Source: blood, taken from a patient who underwent chemoradiotherapy. The source of these receptors is a human donor with HPV-associated anogenital cancer.

This clone is medium-sized. The rearrangement uses TRBV18 and TRBJ2-2; D gene unclear. This CDR3 spans 15 amino acids. The ends were cut back, 0 bases at V and 4 bases at J, with 9 bases in the middle. CDR1 and CDR2 (germline): KGHSH, LQKENI. The DNA for the CDR3 is TGTGCCAGCTCACCACCCAGATCGAGCACCGGGGAGCTGTTTTTT. This sequence encodes CASSPPRSSTGELFF. Full variable domain (outside the CDR3, taken from reference TRBV18 and TRBJ2-2): NAGVMQNPRHLVRRRGQEARLRCSPMKGHSHVYWYRQLPEEGLKFMVYLQKENIIDESGMPKERFSAEFPKEGPSILRIQQVVRGDSAAYFCASSPPRSSTGELFFGEGSRLTVL.

The chain combines TRBV5-6 with TRBJ2-6; tentatively, D is TRBD1 or TRBD2 (5 bases each). This CDR3 spans 14 amino acids. Between the trimmed V and J ends, which lost 0 bases and 8 bases, there was a span of 9 bases. Germline assignment: CDR1 SGHDT and CDR2 YYEEEE. For the CDR3, the DNA is TGTGCCAGCAGCTTGGGGGGGAGCCCCAACGTCCTGACTTTC. It encodes CASSLGGSPNVLTF.

This chain links TRBV7-9 with TRBJ2-2; 7 nucleotides align to TRBD2. The ends lost 4 bases at V and 0 bases at J; junction bases unmatched: 2. This CDR3 has 15 residues. The V gene's germline CDR1 is SEHNR and CDR2 FQNEAQ (reference sequence). The CDR3 DNA reads TGTGCCAGCAGCTGGGGGGGGGCGAACACCGGGGAGCTGTTTTTT. Its translation is CASSWGGANTGELFF.

This chain connects TRBV19 to TRBJ2-5; TRBD1 is a possible D gene (6 bases). There are 16 residues in the CDR3. Germline V gives CDR1 LNHDA, CDR2 SQIVND (reference sequence). V lost 4 bases and J 5 bases, leaving 20 bases between the germline ends. The CDR3: CASSTLTQRGFETQYF. The DNA of the CDR3 is TGTGCCAGTAGTACACTGACCCAGAGGGGGTTTGAGACCCAGTACTTC.

The chain links TRBV5-6 to TRBJ1-6; 9 bases are a match to TRBD1. CDR3 length: 16 residues. Unmatched junction bases numbered 4, after V lost 1 base and J lost 5 bases. Germline V lookup: CDR1 SGHDT, CDR2 YYEEEE. DNA for the CDR3: TGTGCCAGCAGCTTGCGGGACAGGGTGGATAATTCACCCCTCCACTTT. Its translation: CASSLRDRVDNSPLHF.

The chain uses TRBV4-1 and TRBJ2-3; 7 bases line up with TRBD1. The CDR3 extends over 15 amino acids. Germline V gene data show CDR1 as MGHRA and CDR2 as YSYEKL. J gave up 0 bases and V 2 bases, and 2 bases lay outside the gene matches. In nucleotides, the CDR3 is TGCGCCAGCAGCCAAAGGGACAGTAGCACAGATACGCAGTATTTT. It codes for CASSQRDSSTDTQYF.

This clone was seen only a few times. This rearrangement joins TRBV14 to TRBJ2-1; D is uncertain. Germline V lookup: CDR1 SGHDN, CDR2 FVKESK. The CDR3 is made up of 15 amino acids. Trimming took 4 bases from V and 0 from J, leaving 10 bases between them. The CDR3 DNA sequence: TGTGCCAGCAGCCCGGTGCGGACCTCCTACAATGAGCAGTTCTTC. Translated: CASSPVRTSYNEQFF.

This clone was counted a few times. Distinct nucleotide sequences in the sample also encode this CDR3. The V and J genes are TRBV5-6 and TRBJ1-1; D ambiguous. This CDR3 is built from 12 residues. V lost 1 base to trimming and J lost 5 bases, with 6 bases between them. Germline V CDR1 and CDR2: SGHDT, YYEEEE. The CDR3 loop is CASSLRGTEAFF. CDR3 coding DNA: TGTGCCAGCAGCTTGCGTGGTACTGAAGCTTTCTTT.

The genes are TRBV5-1 and TRBJ1-1; 10 bases are shared with TRBD1. Unmatched junction bases numbered 7, after V lost 0 bases and J lost 5 bases. Germline V gives CDR1 SGHRS, CDR2 YFSETQ. The CDR3 is 16 amino acids. The CDR3 is CASSLGTGGGLTEAFF. CDR3 DNA: TGCGCCAGCAGCTTGGGGACAGGGGGAGGATTAACTGAAGCTTTCTTT.

The rearrangement joins TRBV7-9 to TRBJ2-2, with D possibly TRBD2 on 5 matching bases. In germline, CDR1 is SEHNR, CDR2 FQNEAQ (reference sequence). V was pared by 2 bases and J by 4 bases, with 11 bases between. This CDR3 contains 15 residues. This chain's CDR3 is CASSLRETSTGELFF. The CDR3, as DNA: TGTGCCAGCAGCTTACGGGAAACCAGCACCGGGGAGCTGTTTTTT. Based on the CDR3 plus reference TRBV7-9 and TRBJ2-2, the full variable domain is DTGVSQNPRHKITKRGQNVTFRCDPISEHNRLYWYRQTLGQGPEFLTYFQNEAQLEKSRLLSDRFSAERPKGSFSTLEIQRTEQGDSAMYLCASSLRETSTGELFFGEGSRLTVL.

The gene calls are TRBV29-1 and TRBJ1-1, with D unclear. The V and J ends lost 2 bases and 2 bases respectively, with 9 bases between them. Germline CDR1 is SQVTM and CDR2 is ANQGSEA. This CDR3 spans 13 amino acids. CDR3 sequence (DNA): TGCAGCGTTGAACAACAGATTAACACTGAAGCTTTCTTT. Translating it yields CSVEQQINTEAFF. The whole variable domain, remainder taken from reference TRBV29-1 and TRBJ1-1, is SAVISQKPSRDICQRGTSLTIQCQVDSQVTMMFWYRQQPGQSLTLIATANQGSEATYESGFVIDKFPISRPNLTFSTLTVSNMSPEDSSIYLCSVEQQINTEAFFGQGTRLTVV.

The rearrangement uses TRBV5-1 and TRBJ1-4; D is unresolved. The germline V and J ends were trimmed by 4 bases and 0 bases, with 10 bases remaining between them. Germline lookup yields CDR1 SGHRS and CDR2 YFSETQ. This CDR3 comprises 15 residues. CDR3 in DNA: TGCGCCAGCAGCCCCAACAAGGCAACTAATGAAAAACTGTTTTTT. Protein product: CASSPNKATNEKLFF.

The rearrangement uses TRBV7-8 and TRBJ2-1; D possibly corresponds to TRBD2 (7 bases). The CDR3 consists of 15 residues. The V gene lost 8 bases and the J gene lost 3 bases, with 17 bases spanning the gap. CDR1 and CDR2 from the germline V gene are SGHVS and FQNEAQ. The CDR3 bases are TGTGCCAGCTCCTTGGGAGGGACATTCTACAATGAGCAGTTCTTC. It codes for CASSLGGTFYNEQFF.

The genes are TRBV2 and TRBJ2-5, with D possibly called TRBD1 or TRBD2 (6 bases each). Looked up from germline, CDR1 is SNHLY and CDR2 is FYNNEI. The CDR3 runs 13 residues. Trimming left V 3 bases short and J 7 bases short, with 12 bases between. CDR3 residues: CASSDPGGRTQYF. As DNA, the CDR3 is TGTGCCAGCAGTGACCCCGGGGGCCGGACCCAGTACTTC.

This clone was seen just once. V gene TRBV6-1 combines with J gene TRBJ1-2, with D possibly being TRBD1 (6 bases). V gave up 2 bases and J gave up 8 bases, with 21 bases separating them. CDR1 MNHNS and CDR2 SASEGT come from the germline V gene. CDR3 length: 16 residues. Here the CDR3 reads CASSEFRGGQVGGYTF. In DNA form, the CDR3 reads TGTGCCAGCAGTGAATTCAGGGGCGGTCAAGTTGGAGGCTACACCTTC.

The chain carries TRBV30 and TRBJ1-1, with a weak D call TRBD1 (6 bases). Germline assignment: CDR1 GTSNPN and CDR2 SVGIG (reference sequence). Trimming took off 5 bases at V and 0 bases at J, with 16 bases between the two ends. CDR3 length: 15 amino acids. The CDR3 here is CAWQIPDRMNTEAFF. Here the CDR3 DNA reads TGTGCCTGGCAAATTCCGGACAGAATGAACACTGAAGCTTTCTTT.

The V and J genes are TRBV5-4 and TRBJ2-4; D is undetermined. This CDR3 region has 17 residues. CDR1 is SGHNT, CDR2 YYREEE, per germline (reference sequence). The V end lost 1 base, the J end lost 1 base, and 15 bases lay between the germline ends. CDR3 in DNA: TGTGCCAGCAGCTTGTCCGGCGATTCCAAGGCCAAAAACATTCAGTACTTC. This gives the protein CASSLSGDSKAKNIQYF.

The J gene is TRBJ1-4, the V gene TRBV4-2; 11 bases are shared with TRBD1. The CDR3 extends over 19 amino acids. Germline trimming cut 0 bases from V and 4 bases from J; bases unmatched to any gene: 10. Germline V gene sequence: CDR1 LGHNA, CDR2 YNFKEQ. Written as DNA, the CDR3 is TGTGCCAGCAGCCAAGATTTTGTGGACAGGGGGCCTGGTAATGAAAAACTGTTTTTT. Its protein product is CASSQDFVDRGPGNEKLFF.

The chain has TRBV21-1 and TRBJ1-4. TRBV21-1 is termed a pseudogene. CDR3 length equals 17 residues. DNA of the CDR3: TGTGCCAGCAGCACGCCCTTAGTAGGCGGGGCTAATGAAAAACTGTTTTTT. Amino acids: CASSTPLVGGANEKLFF.

The rearrangement uses TRBV18 and TRBJ1-1; D remains unclear. The V and J ends lost 4 bases and 2 bases respectively, with 11 bases between them. The germline V gene has CDR1 KGHSH and CDR2 LQKENI. The CDR3 sequence is 14 residues long. The CDR3 DNA reads as TGTGCCAGCTCACGGAGGGAAGGTAACACTGAAGCTTTCTTT. Translating gives CASSRREGNTEAFF. The whole variable domain, remainder taken from reference TRBV18 and TRBJ1-1, is NAGVMQNPRHLVRRRGQEARLRCSPMKGHSHVYWYRQLPEEGLKFMVYLQKENIIDESGMPKERFSAEFPKEGPSILRIQQVVRGDSAAYFCASSRREGNTEAFFGQGTRLTVV.

The chain joins TRBV6-5 to TRBJ2-3, with D hard to call. This CDR3 contains 14 residues. Germline values: CDR1 MNHEY, CDR2 SVGAGI. V was trimmed by 2 bases and J by 2 bases, leaving 8 bases between them. CDR3 protein: CASSYAGLTDTQYF. The CDR3 nucleotides read TGTGCCAGCAGTTACGCCGGGCTCACAGATACGCAGTATTTT.

This clone was counted once. The chain couples TRBV11-2 to TRBJ2-7; 8 bases agree with TRBD2. This CDR3 has 15 amino acids. Unmatched junction bases numbered 5, after V lost 2 bases and J lost 2 bases. Per the germline V gene, CDR1 is SGHAT and CDR2 is FQNNGV. CDR3 sequence reads: CASSLRAGGTYEQYV. The CDR3 DNA follows: TGTGCCAGCAGCTTAAGGGCGGGGGGTACCTACGAGCAGTACGTC.

This sequence joins TRBV19 and TRBJ2-6, with 9 bases aligning to TRBD1. V was pared by 4 bases and J by 0 bases, with 7 bases of the junction left unmatched. Germline loops: CDR1 LNHDA, CDR2 SQIVND (reference sequence). This CDR3 is built from 18 residues. The DNA for the CDR3 is TGTGCCAGTAGTACCTTGACAGGGGGTGCCTCTGGGGCCAACGTCCTGACTTTC. Translated: CASSTLTGGASGANVLTF. The variable domain in full, with the rest retrieved from reference TRBV19 and TRBJ2-6, is DGGITQSPKYLFRKEGQNVTLSCEQNLNHDAMYWYRQDPGQGLRLIYYSQIVNDFQKGDIAEGYSVSREKKESFPLTVTSAQKNPTAFYLCASSTLTGGASGANVLTFGAGSRLTVL.

With regard to this clone: A read error may account for a junction end that differs from germline. V gene TRBV7-9 combines with J gene TRBJ2-5; 10 bases are shared with TRBD2. The length of the CDR3 is 18 residues. Germline V CDR1 and CDR2: SEHNR, FQNEAQ (reference sequence). CDR3 sequence (DNA): TGTGCCCCCTTGGCCGTAGCGGGGGGCTGGACCTACCAAGAGATCCAGTACTTC. It yields the protein CAPLAVAGGWTYQEIQYF.

This clone was detected a few times. The chain joins TRBV9 to TRBJ1-2; 8 bases map to TRBD1. V was pared by 3 bases and J by 5 bases, with 9 bases of the junction left unmatched. CDR1 is SGDLS, CDR2 YYNGEE, per germline. The CDR3 is 15 residues long. CDR3 sequence (DNA): TGTGCCAGCAGCGCCCCTGGACAGGGTGGTTATGGCTACACCTTC. Translated: CASSAPGQGGYGYTF.

As concerns this clone: Other nucleotide sequences in the sample specify the same CDR3. The V call is TRBV5-4, the J call TRBJ1-2; TRBD1 aligns across 7 bases. The length of the CDR3 is 13 residues. The germline CDR1 and CDR2 sequences are SGHNT and YYREEE (reference sequence). Trimming cost V 7 bases and J 5 bases; bases outside gene matches: 8. CDR3 sequence reads: CASLDRAEYGYTF. In DNA, the CDR3 is TGTGCCAGCCTAGACAGGGCCGAGTATGGCTACACCTTC.

V usage is TRBV5-8 and J usage is TRBJ1-6; TRBD1 agrees at 7 bases. The CDR3 has 14 amino acids. J gave up 7 bases and V 4 bases, and 5 bases lay outside the gene matches. Germline-derived CDR1 and CDR2 are SGHTS and YDEGEE. In DNA, the CDR3 is TGTGCCAGCAGCCGCGGGACAGTAAATTCACCCCTCCACTTT. Amino acid sequence: CASSRGTVNSPLHF.

V and J are TRBV14 and TRBJ1-6; 7 nucleotides match TRBD1. The CDR3 covers 16 residues. Germline assignment: CDR1 SGHDN and CDR2 FVKESK. The V gene end was trimmed by 6 bases and the J gene end by 0 bases; junction bases not matched to a gene: 5. The CDR3 DNA reads as TGTGCCAGCAGGCCGACAGGGAGCTCCTATAATTCACCCCTCCACTTT. Amino acids: CASRPTGSSYNSPLHF.

The chain recombines TRBV14 with TRBJ2-7, with D possibly matching TRBD1 (5 bases). Trimming removed 4 bases at V and 0 bases at J, with 13 bases between. This CDR3 has 15 residues. The V gene's germline CDR1 is SGHDN and CDR2 FVKESK. Here the CDR3 reads CASSPRAGLSYEQYF. The CDR3 DNA reads TGTGCCAGCAGCCCCAGGGCAGGCCTCTCCTACGAGCAGTACTTC.

This chain links TRBV11-1 with TRBJ1-2; D is perhaps TRBD1 (6 bases). In germline, CDR1 is SGHAT, CDR2 FQDESV (reference sequence). The CDR3 contains 15 residues. The V gene lost 1 base and the J gene lost 0 bases, with 9 bases spanning the gap. The CDR3 reads CASSLERQANYGYTF. The CDR3 DNA sequence: TGTGCCAGCAGCTTAGAAAGACAGGCTAACTATGGCTACACCTTC.

The V call is TRBV19, the J call TRBJ1-1; D not certain. CDR3 length: 14 residues. V was cut by 3 bases and J by 1 base, with 9 bases left in between. Germline CDR1 is LNHDA and CDR2 is SQIVND (reference sequence). The CDR3, as DNA: TGTGCCAGTAGTATTATAAGCCAGAACACTGAAGCTTTCTTT. This codes for CASSIISQNTEAFF.

V gene TRBV6-1 combines with J gene TRBJ2-4, with 7 bases lining up with TRBD2. J lost 10 bases, V lost 1 base, and 1 base had no gene match. Germline V gene data show CDR1 as MNHNS and CDR2 as SASEGT. This CDR3 contains 12 residues. The CDR3 DNA reads TGTGCCAGCAGTGAAGTGGGGGGGATTCAGTACTTC. Translating gives CASSEVGGIQYF.